The TCR beta chain under discussion was sequenced for a study of cytotoxic CD8 clonotypes in ibrutinib-treated CLL. Method: immunoSEQ multiplex PCR; TCRdb's copy keeps in-frame clones and lacks some. The sample lists about 86,000 clones, roughly 86% seen once, with about 5.8% in the top ten. The sequences come from PBMCs, collected before ibrutinib treatment. The receptor was isolated from a human donor with chronic lymphocytic leukemia.

The CDR3 DNA reads as TGTGCCAGCAGCTTAGGGACGGATGAGCAGTTCTTC. Translation: CASSLGTDEQFF. The chain is built from TRBV11-2 and TRBJ2-1; no clear D. CDR1 and CDR2 (germline): SGHAT, FQNNGV. Trimming cost V 1 base and J 8 bases, with 6 bases left between them. CDR3 size: 12 residues.